This entry lists 7 T cell receptor beta chains sequenced from one sample in a study of T cell responses to AZD1222 COVID-19 vaccine. Clones were sequenced by immunoSEQ multiplex PCR, and TCRdb holds only the in-frame ones, with some missing. The sample contains about 150,000 clones, 87% of which appear only once. The sample was peripheral blood, taken 28 days after the second AZD1222 dose. The receptors derive from an adult who received the AZD1222 COVID-19 vaccine.

This clone occurred a few times. CDR3 region: CASSHWTDADTQYF. CDR3 bases: TGTGCCAGCAGTCATTGGACAGACGCAGATACGCAGTATTTT. V usage is TRBV3-1 (or the pseudogene TRBV3-2) and J usage is TRBJ2-3; a weak D match, TRBD1 (6 bases). The CDR3 contains 14 residues. Trimming left V 6 bases short and J 4 bases short, with 14 bases between. The germline gives CDR1 LGHDT, CDR2 YNNKEL (reference sequence).

The sample holds a few counts of this clone. This chain joins TRBV19 and TRBJ1-1, with no clear D. There are 13 residues in the CDR3. V lost 5 bases to trimming and J lost 8 bases, with 15 bases between them. The germline V gene has CDR1 LNHDA and CDR2 SQIVND (reference sequence). CDR3 sequence: CASSSTALGEAFF. CDR3 DNA: TGTGCCAGTAGTTCGACTGCCTTAGGGGAAGCTTTCTTT. The variable domain in full, with the rest retrieved from reference TRBV19 and TRBJ1-1, is DGGITQSPKYLFRKEGQNVTLSCEQNLNHDAMYWYRQDPGQGLRLIYYSQIVNDFQKGDIAEGYSVSREKKESFPLTVTSAQKNPTAFYLCASSSTALGEAFFGQGTRLTVV.

A single count supports this clone. V is TRBV4-1 and J is TRBJ1-4; no definite D call. This CDR3 spans 14 amino acids. The V and J ends lost 2 bases and 3 bases respectively, with 7 bases between them. Germline CDR1 MGHRA, CDR2 YSYEKL. The DNA for the CDR3 is TGCGCCAGCAGCCAAAACGGGGCTAATGAAAAACTGTTTTTT. This gives the protein CASSQNGANEKLFF.

V is TRBV9 and J is TRBJ1-3; D is unclear. The CDR3 length is 15 residues. The V gene lost 4 bases and the J gene lost 2 bases, with 13 bases spanning the gap. Looked up from germline, CDR1 is SGDLS and CDR2 is YYNGEE. Written as DNA, the CDR3 is TGTGCCAGCAGCCCCCACCCGCAGACTGGAAACACCATATATTTT. As protein: CASSPHPQTGNTIYF.

This clone is a singleton in its sample. This sequence joins TRBV15 and TRBJ1-1; possibly TRBD1 for D (6 bases). Germline CDR1 is LNHNV and CDR2 is YYDKDF (reference sequence). This CDR3 comprises 17 residues. The V and J ends lost 1 base and 1 base respectively, with 16 bases between them. CDR3 protein: CATSRVPQDSQNTEAFF. The CDR3 DNA reads as TGTGCCACCAGCAGAGTGCCCCAGGACAGCCAGAACACTGAAGCTTTCTTT.

The CDR3 DNA reads TGTGCCAGCAGCCGACTAGCGGGCCCACAAGAGACCCAGTACTTC. This translates into CASSRLAGPQETQYF. The rearrangement uses TRBV14 and TRBJ2-5, with 10 bases fitting TRBD2. The V gene end was trimmed by 4 bases and the J gene end by 2 bases; junction bases not matched to a gene: 4. CDR3 size: 15 residues. Germline V gene sequence: CDR1 SGHDN, CDR2 FVKESK.

The chain recombines TRBV4-1 with TRBJ1-1; 7 bases match TRBD1. Germline V CDR1 and CDR2: MGHRA, YSYEKL. There are 17 residues in the CDR3. After removal of 4 bases from V and 1 base from J, the junction contained 12 bases not matched to a gene. The CDR3 sequence is CASSPSGTATRNTEAFF. The CDR3 bases are TGCGCCAGCAGCCCATCCGGGACAGCGACCAGGAACACTGAAGCTTTCTTT.